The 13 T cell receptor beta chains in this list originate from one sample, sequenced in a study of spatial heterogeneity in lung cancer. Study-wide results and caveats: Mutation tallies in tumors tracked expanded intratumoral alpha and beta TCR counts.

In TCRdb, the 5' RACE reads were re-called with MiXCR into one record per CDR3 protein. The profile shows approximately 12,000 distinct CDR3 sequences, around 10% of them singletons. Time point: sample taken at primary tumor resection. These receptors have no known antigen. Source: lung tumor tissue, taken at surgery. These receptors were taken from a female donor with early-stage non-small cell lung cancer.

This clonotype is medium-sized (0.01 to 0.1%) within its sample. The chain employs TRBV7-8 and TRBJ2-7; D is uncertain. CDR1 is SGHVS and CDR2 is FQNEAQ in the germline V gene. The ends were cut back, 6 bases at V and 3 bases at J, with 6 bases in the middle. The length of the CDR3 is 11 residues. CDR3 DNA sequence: TGTGCCAGCAGGGGCGGCTACGAGCAGTACTTC. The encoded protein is CASRGGYEQYF.

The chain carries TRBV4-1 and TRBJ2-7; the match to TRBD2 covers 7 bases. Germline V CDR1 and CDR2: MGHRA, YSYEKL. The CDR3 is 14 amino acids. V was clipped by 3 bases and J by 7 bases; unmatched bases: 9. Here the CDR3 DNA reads TGCGCCAGCAGCCAGGGGCAGGCGGGAGAGGAGCAGTACTTC. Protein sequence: CASSQGQAGEEQYF.

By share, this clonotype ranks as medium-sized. CDR3 nucleotides: TGTGCCAGTTCCTCCCTTTGGAATCAGCCCCAGCATTTT. This gives the protein CASSSLWNQPQHF. The chain carries TRBV6-2 or TRBV6-3 and TRBJ1-5, with D unresolved. The germline V gene has CDR1 MNHEY and CDR2 SVGEGT. This CDR3 is built from 13 residues. The V end was cut by 9 bases, the J end by 4 bases, with 13 bases between.

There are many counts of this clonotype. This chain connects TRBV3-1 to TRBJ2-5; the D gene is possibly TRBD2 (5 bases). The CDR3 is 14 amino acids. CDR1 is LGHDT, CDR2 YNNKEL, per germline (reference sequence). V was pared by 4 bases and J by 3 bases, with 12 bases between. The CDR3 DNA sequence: TGTGCCAGCAGCCCGATGGACTCTAAAGAGACCCAGTACTTC. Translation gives CASSPMDSKETQYF.

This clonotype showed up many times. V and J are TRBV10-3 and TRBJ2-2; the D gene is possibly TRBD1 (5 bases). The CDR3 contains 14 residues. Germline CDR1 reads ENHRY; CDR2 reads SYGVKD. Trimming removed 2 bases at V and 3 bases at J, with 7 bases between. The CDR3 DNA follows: TGTGCCATCAGTGAGGGGGCCGACACCGGGGAGCTGTTTTTT. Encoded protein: CAISEGADTGELFF.

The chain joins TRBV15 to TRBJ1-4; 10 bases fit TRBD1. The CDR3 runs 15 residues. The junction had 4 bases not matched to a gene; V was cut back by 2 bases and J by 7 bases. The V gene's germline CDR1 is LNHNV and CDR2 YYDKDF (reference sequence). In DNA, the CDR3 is TGTGCCACCAGCAGACAGACAGGGGGCGTTGAAAAACTGTTTTTT. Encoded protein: CATSRQTGGVEKLFF.

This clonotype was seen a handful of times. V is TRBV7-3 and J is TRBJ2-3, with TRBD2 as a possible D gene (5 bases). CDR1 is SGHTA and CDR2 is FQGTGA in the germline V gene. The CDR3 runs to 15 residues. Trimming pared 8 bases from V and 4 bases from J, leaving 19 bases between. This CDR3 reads CASGTDSPEADTQYF. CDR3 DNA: TGTGCCAGCGGTACTGACTCCCCGGAGGCAGATACGCAGTATTTT.

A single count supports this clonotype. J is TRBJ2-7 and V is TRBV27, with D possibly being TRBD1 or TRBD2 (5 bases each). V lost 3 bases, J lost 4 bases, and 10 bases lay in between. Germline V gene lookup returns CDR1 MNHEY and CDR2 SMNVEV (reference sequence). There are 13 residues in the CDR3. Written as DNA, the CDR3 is TGTGCCAGCAGTTTCGCCTGGGGGTACGAGCAGTACTTC. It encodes CASSFAWGYEQYF.

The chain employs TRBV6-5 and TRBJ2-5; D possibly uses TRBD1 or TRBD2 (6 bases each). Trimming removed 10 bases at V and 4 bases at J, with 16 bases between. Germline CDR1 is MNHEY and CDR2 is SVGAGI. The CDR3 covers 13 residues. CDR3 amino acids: CATRLGGGETQYF. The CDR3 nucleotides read TGTGCCACCCGACTAGGGGGAGGAGAGACCCAGTACTTC.

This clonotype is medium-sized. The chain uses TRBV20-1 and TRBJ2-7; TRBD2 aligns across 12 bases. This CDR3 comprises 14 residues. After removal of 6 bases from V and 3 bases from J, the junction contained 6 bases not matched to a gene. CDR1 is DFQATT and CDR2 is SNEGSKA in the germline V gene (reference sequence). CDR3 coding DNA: TGCAGTGCGTCAAGACTAGCGGGGGACTACGAGCAGTACTTC. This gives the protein CSASRLAGDYEQYF.

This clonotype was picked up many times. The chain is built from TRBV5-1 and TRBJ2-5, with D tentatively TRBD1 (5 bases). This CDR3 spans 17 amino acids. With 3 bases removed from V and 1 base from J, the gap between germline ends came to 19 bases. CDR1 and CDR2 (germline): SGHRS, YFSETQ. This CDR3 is CASSSGYPSRGQETQYF. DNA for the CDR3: TGCGCCAGCAGCTCCGGGTATCCTTCTAGGGGCCAAGAGACCCAGTACTTC. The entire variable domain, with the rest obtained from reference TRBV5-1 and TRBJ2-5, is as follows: KAGVTQTPRYLIKTRGQQVTLSCSPISGHRSVSWYQQTPGQGLQFLFEYFSETQRNKGNFPGRFSGRQFSNSRSEMNVSTLELGDSALYLCASSSGYPSRGQETQYFGPGTRLLVL.

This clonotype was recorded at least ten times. The CDR3 reads CASRRTVTGELFF. The CDR3 DNA reads TGTGCCAGCAGGCGAACAGTCACCGGGGAGCTGTTTTTT. The V and J genes are TRBV14 and TRBJ2-2; D is ambiguous. V gave up 6 bases and J gave up 4 bases, with 9 bases separating them. This CDR3 contains 13 residues. In germline, CDR1 is SGHDN, CDR2 FVKESK.

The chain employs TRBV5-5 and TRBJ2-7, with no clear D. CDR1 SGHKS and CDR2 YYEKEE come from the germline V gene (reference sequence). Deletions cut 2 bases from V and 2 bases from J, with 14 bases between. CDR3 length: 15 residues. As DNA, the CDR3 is TGTGCCAGCAGCTTTGCCGCAGGAGTGACCTACGAGCAGTACTTC. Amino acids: CASSFAAGVTYEQYF. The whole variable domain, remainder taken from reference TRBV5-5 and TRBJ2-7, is DAGVTQSPTHLIKTRGQQVTLRCSPISGHKSVSWYQQVLGQGPQFIFQYYEKEERGRGNFPDRFSARQFPNYSSELNVNALLLGDSALYLCASSFAAGVTYEQYFGPGTRLTVT.